The 23 T cell receptor beta chains listed next were all sequenced from one sample in a study of technical replicates of blood from several donors. Sequencing was performed with immunoSEQ multiplex PCR; in TCRdb, only in-frame clones are kept and a portion is missing. Among nearly 90,000 clones, about 95% were seen once, and the ten largest hold more than 0.3%. Sequenced input: T cells isolated from PBMCs. The receptors were gathered from a human donor in good health.

This clone has a single count. V and J are TRBV4-3 and TRBJ2-7; D is uncertain. Germline V CDR1 and CDR2: LGHNA, YSLEER. Deletions cut 3 bases from V and 5 bases from J, with 17 bases between. The CDR3 is 15 amino acids. The CDR3 sequence is CASSQNYLPTDEQYF. The CDR3 region has the DNA TGCGCCAGCAGCCAGAATTATCTTCCTACGGACGAGCAGTACTTC.

The gene calls are TRBV4-2 and TRBJ2-7; 9 positions agree with TRBD1. V lost 4 bases, J lost 3 bases, and 4 bases stayed unmatched. The germline V gene has CDR1 LGHNA and CDR2 YNFKEQ. The CDR3 is 14 amino acids. CDR3 region: CASSRRDRDYEQYF. The CDR3 DNA sequence: TGTGCCAGCAGCCGCCGGGACAGGGACTACGAGCAGTACTTC.

The V gene is TRBV19, the J gene TRBJ2-2; TRBD1 aligns across 8 bases. Germline V gene lookup returns CDR1 LNHDA and CDR2 SQIVND (reference sequence). The CDR3 consists of 14 residues. Trimming cost V 5 bases and J 5 bases; bases outside gene matches: 4. The CDR3 is CASSRRGQTGELFF. CDR3 coding DNA: TGTGCCAGTAGTCGCAGGGGGCAAACCGGGGAGCTGTTTTTT.

The chain has TRBV7-2 and TRBJ2-7; 8 bases line up with TRBD2. The CDR3 runs 13 residues. Germline CDR1 SGHTA, CDR2 FQGNSA. J gave up 2 bases and V 5 bases, and 2 bases lay outside the gene matches. CDR3 DNA sequence: TGTGCCAGCAGCGAGGGACTAGCCTACGAGCAGTACTTC. Amino acids: CASSEGLAYEQYF.

V and J are TRBV9 and TRBJ1-1; perhaps TRBD1 as D (6 bases). The CDR3 has 18 amino acids. V was cut by 0 bases and J by 5 bases, with 23 bases left in between. Germline loops: CDR1 SGDLS, CDR2 YYNGEE. The CDR3: CASSVASRGQSGGTEAFF. In DNA, the CDR3 is TGTGCCAGCAGCGTAGCGAGCAGGGGCCAGTCGGGTGGTACTGAAGCTTTCTTT.

This clone was detected once. The rearrangement uses TRBV7-3 and TRBJ2-1, with 7 bases matching TRBD1. V shed 4 bases, J shed 1 base, and the junction held 1 base outside the gene matches. This CDR3 has 14 residues. The V gene's germline CDR1 is SGHTA and CDR2 FQGTGA. This CDR3 reads CASSSTGSYNEQFF. The CDR3 DNA reads TGTGCCAGCAGCTCGACAGGGTCCTACAATGAGCAGTTCTTC. Full variable domain (remainder filled in from reference TRBV7-3 and TRBJ2-1): GAGVSQTPSNKVTEKGKYVELRCDPISGHTALYWYRQSLGQGPEFLIYFQGTGAADDSGLPNDRFFAVRPEGSVSTLKIQRTERGDSAVYLCASSSTGSYNEQFFGPGTRLTVL.

The rearrangement links TRBV6-5 to TRBJ2-3; 8 bases align to TRBD1. Germline V gene lookup returns CDR1 MNHEY and CDR2 SVGAGI. V trimming: 8 bases; J trimming: 5 bases; junction bases outside the gene matches: 9. The CDR3 is made up of 14 amino acids. The CDR3 region has the DNA TGTGCCAGCTCCAGCGACAGGGGACGAGATACGCAGTATTTT. Its protein is CASSSDRGRDTQYF.

This sequence joins TRBV5-1 and TRBJ1-5; no definite D call. The CDR3 totals 12 residues. Trimming removed 2 bases at V and 7 bases at J, with 7 bases between. Germline V CDR1 and CDR2: SGHRS, YFSETQ. CDR3 sequence reads: CASSFSSQPQHF. The CDR3 bases are TGCGCCAGCAGCTTTAGTTCACAGCCCCAGCATTTT.

V is TRBV29-1 and J is TRBJ1-2; tentative D call: TRBD1 (5 bases). This CDR3 is 15 amino acids long. Per germline, CDR1 SQVTM and CDR2 ANQGSEA. Deletions cut 7 bases from V and 5 bases from J, with 23 bases between. CDR3 region: CSANPGTGGRYGYTF. The CDR3 DNA reads as TGCAGCGCAAATCCAGGGACCGGGGGTCGGTATGGCTACACCTTC.

The chain carries TRBV14 and TRBJ1-2; no clear D. This CDR3 is built from 14 residues. Germline values: CDR1 SGHDN, CDR2 FVKESK. The germline V and J ends were trimmed by 0 bases and 3 bases, with 8 bases remaining between them. The CDR3 DNA is TGTGCCAGCAGCCAAGAGTACGGGGACTATGGCTACACCTTC. Translating gives CASSQEYGDYGYTF.

The V gene is TRBV5-1, the J gene TRBJ2-4; 13 bases map to TRBD2. The germline V gene encodes CDR1 SGHRS and CDR2 YFSETQ. J was trimmed by 1 base and V by 0 bases; bases with no gene match: 4. The CDR3 runs 18 residues. CDR3 protein: CASSLVLAGGPAKNIQYF. The CDR3 nucleotides are TGCGCCAGCAGCTTGGTACTAGCGGGAGGGCCGGCCAAAAACATTCAGTACTTC.

The chain is built from TRBV7-2 and TRBJ2-4, with 8 bases that match TRBD1. The germline V gene encodes CDR1 SGHTA and CDR2 FQGNSA. This CDR3 region has 15 residues. V shed 1 base and J 3 bases; nucleotides not matched to a gene: 2. In nucleotides, the CDR3 is TGTGCCAGCAGCTTAGGACAGGGGTTCAAAAACATTCAGTACTTC. This codes for CASSLGQGFKNIQYF.

This clone was seen once. The chain recombines TRBV21-1 with TRBJ2-7; TRBD2 is taken as the D call from the table, unchecked against the DNA. TRBV21-1 counts as a pseudogene. This CDR3 has 18 amino acids. The CDR3 protein is CASSKGRRSGGDGYEQYF. The CDR3 region has the DNA TGTGCCAGCAGCAAAGGCCGCCGGTCCGGAGGGGACGGGTACGAGCAGTACTTC.

The genes are TRBV6-5 and TRBJ2-5, with 7 bases identical to TRBD2. This CDR3 region has 15 residues. The germline V gene encodes CDR1 MNHEY and CDR2 SVGAGI. With V trimmed by 0 bases and J by 0 bases, 1 base remained unmatched. CDR3 residues: CASSYSGGYQETQYF. The CDR3 region has the DNA TGTGCCAGCAGTTACTCGGGGGGGTACCAAGAGACCCAGTACTTC.

The chain has TRBV6-1 and TRBJ1-5, with 8 bases matching TRBD1. Germline CDR1 reads MNHNS; CDR2 reads SASEGT. The CDR3 loop spans 18 amino acids. V shed 2 bases and J 0 bases; nucleotides not matched to a gene: 9. The CDR3: CASSERNRGFFSNQPQHF. The CDR3 coding sequence is TGTGCCAGCAGTGAAAGGAACAGGGGGTTTTTTAGCAATCAGCCCCAGCATTTT.

This clone was observed a few times. The chain links TRBV30 to TRBJ1-1; tentative D call: TRBD1 (5 bases). With 4 bases removed from V and 5 bases from J, the gap between germline ends came to 11 bases. Per germline, CDR1 GTSNPN and CDR2 SVGIG (reference sequence). The CDR3 consists of 12 residues. CDR3 amino acids: CAWKGRVTEAFF. In nucleotides, the CDR3 is TGTGCCTGGAAGGGCAGGGTGACTGAAGCTTTCTTT.

The V call is TRBV6-1, the J call TRBJ2-3, with TRBD2 identical over 10 bases. The V segment lost 6 bases and the J segment 5 bases; nucleotides outside the gene matches: 8. The germline V gene encodes CDR1 MNHNS and CDR2 SASEGT. CDR3 size: 15 residues. The CDR3 DNA sequence: TGTGCCAGCAGGGAAAGTGGACTAGCGGAAGATACGCAGTATTTT. Protein sequence: CASRESGLAEDTQYF.

To note about this clone: The junction does not match germline at one end; this may be a read error. This chain links TRBV10-3 with TRBJ1-5; TRBD1 might be the D (6 bases). Per germline, CDR1 ENHRY and CDR2 SYGVKD. The CDR3 is made up of 15 amino acids. The CDR3 is CAIRESGEGNQPQHF. The DNA for the CDR3 is TGTGCCATCAGGGAGTCAGGGGAGGGAAATCAGCCCCAGCATTTT.

The gene calls are TRBV18 and TRBJ2-1; D is possibly TRBD2 (6 bases). The CDR3 totals 14 residues. Trimming took off 2 bases at V and 7 bases at J, with 12 bases between the two ends. Germline V lookup: CDR1 KGHSH, CDR2 LQKENI. The CDR3 nucleotides are TGTGCCAGCTCACCATACGGGGAGGAAAATGAGCAGTTCTTC. Translated: CASSPYGEENEQFF.

This clone was seen a single time. V gene TRBV30 combines with J gene TRBJ1-1; TRBD1 agrees at 11 bases. The CDR3 extends over 14 amino acids. Germline CDR1 reads GTSNPN; CDR2 reads SVGIG (reference sequence). After removal of 2 bases from V and 9 bases from J, the junction contained 8 bases not matched to a gene. Here the CDR3 reads CAWSYPGTGGKAFF. As DNA, the CDR3 is TGTGCCTGGAGTTATCCCGGGACAGGGGGTAAAGCTTTCTTT.

This chain links TRBV6-6 with TRBJ2-1; 11 bases fit TRBD2. The germline gives CDR1 MNHNY, CDR2 SVGAGI (reference sequence). V was pared by 2 bases and J by 8 bases, with 8 bases of the junction left unmatched. The CDR3 has 16 amino acids. The CDR3 DNA reads TGTGCCAGCAGTTACGTAAGGACTAGCGGGTTCGATGAGCAGTTCTTC. It encodes CASSYVRTSGFDEQFF.

The rearrangement links TRBV4-1 to TRBJ2-5; 8 positions agree with TRBD2. In germline, CDR1 is MGHRA, CDR2 YSYEKL. V dropped 4 bases and J dropped 7; count of bases not matched to a gene: 11. The CDR3 consists of 15 residues. CDR3 sequence reads: CASSLQLAARGTQYF. CDR3 bases: TGCGCCAGCAGCCTTCAACTAGCGGCTAGGGGGACCCAGTACTTC.

The chain combines TRBV13 with TRBJ2-5; the match to TRBD2 covers 7 bases. The CDR3 runs to 16 residues. V was clipped by 1 base and J by 7 bases; unmatched bases: 12. CDR1 and CDR2 (germline): PRHDT, FYEKMQ (reference sequence). The CDR3 DNA sequence: TGTGCCAGCAGCTTAGTGCTAGCGGAGGAGGGGCGGACCCAGTACTTC. Translating it yields CASSLVLAEEGRTQYF.